This T cell receptor beta chain was recovered during a study of neurological immune-mediated disorders. This clonotype appeared many times. CDR1 and CDR2 from the germline V gene are LGHDT and YNNKEL (reference sequence). The CDR3 consists of 13 residues. Trimming stripped 3 bases from V and 3 bases from J, with 8 bases between. From the 5' RACE reads, TCRdb called clonotypes with MiXCR, one entry per CDR3 protein. Among about 16,000 distinct CDR3 sequences, roughly 15% were seen once, and the ten largest hold roughly 15%. The sequencing input was PBMCs. The receptor's source is a man aged 55 to 70 with HTLV-1-associated myelopathy (HAM/TSP). The chain recombines TRBV3-1 with TRBJ1-2; no clear D gene. CDR3: CASSQDEDYGYTF. The DNA of the CDR3 is TGTGCCAGCAGCCAGGACGAAGACTATGGCTACACCTTC.